This entry lists 25 T cell receptor beta chains sequenced from one sample in a study of response to subunit inactivated influenza vaccine. A single record per CDR3 protein comes from TCRdb applying MiXCR to the RT-PCR reads. The data show hundreds of thousands of distinct CDR3 sequences, 14% seen once. The material sequenced was PBMCs from blood, taken around two weeks before vaccination. These receptors originate from a man aged 50 or older who received an inactivated influenza vaccine.

This clonotype has a handful of counts. The chain joins TRBV27 to TRBJ2-1; TRBD1 or TRBD2 may be the D gene (5 bases each). CDR1 and CDR2 from the germline V gene are MNHEY and SMNVEV (reference sequence). Between the trimmed V and J ends, which lost 5 bases and 8 bases, there was a span of 22 bases. CDR3 length: 16 amino acids. CDR3 in amino acids: CASSTTRPPGPYEQFF. The CDR3 bases are TGTGCCAGCAGTACTACTAGGCCCCCGGGGCCGTATGAGCAGTTCTTC.

The chain combines TRBV20-1 with TRBJ1-5; D is ambiguous. The CDR3 extends over 16 amino acids. CDR1 is DFQATT and CDR2 is SNEGSKA in the germline V gene (reference sequence). Trimming left V 0 bases short and J 0 bases short, with 12 bases between. In nucleotides, the CDR3 is TGCAGTGCTAGAGATGTTGGGGATTATAGCAATCAGCCCCAGCATTTT. Protein sequence: CSARDVGDYSNQPQHF.

This clonotype was picked up a small number of times. The gene calls are TRBV12-3 or TRBV12-4 and TRBJ1-2; perhaps TRBD1 as D (5 bases). This CDR3 contains 15 residues. The germline V and J ends were trimmed by 6 bases and 8 bases, with 22 bases remaining between them. The CDR3 DNA follows: TGTGCCAGCAGACGGAGGGGCAGGGCCCTGGAGGGCTACACCTTC. Translated: CASRRRGRALEGYTF.

The chain couples TRBV12-3 or TRBV12-4 to TRBJ2-7; 13 bases are shared with TRBD2. With 4 bases clipped from V and 5 bases from J, the junction kept 5 bases outside the gene matches. This CDR3 has 15 amino acids. CDR3: CASSSRTSGSHEQYF. CDR3 DNA: TGTGCCAGCAGTTCTCGGACTAGCGGGAGCCACGAGCAGTACTTC.

The chain links TRBV24-1 to TRBJ2-6, with a tentative D call TRBD1 (5 bases). The CDR3 covers 17 residues. Looked up from germline, CDR1 is KGHDR and CDR2 is SFDVKD. Deletions cut 1 base from V and 4 bases from J, with 13 bases between. CDR3 region: CATSDFKRGTGANVLTF. Written as DNA, the CDR3 is TGTGCCACCAGTGATTTTAAAAGGGGCACCGGGGCCAACGTCCTGACTTTC.

This rearrangement joins TRBV12-3 or TRBV12-4 to TRBJ1-1, with D perhaps TRBD1 (6 bases). The CDR3 is made up of 13 amino acids. Between the trimmed V and J ends, which lost 5 bases and 4 bases, there was a span of 11 bases. CDR3 coding DNA: TGTGCCAGCAGTGCCGGGACATCCACTGAAGCTTTCTTT. It specifies CASSAGTSTEAFF.

This chain uses TRBV28 with TRBJ2-6, with D perhaps given as TRBD1 or TRBD2 (5 bases each). Looked up from germline, CDR1 is MDHEN and CDR2 is SYDVKM. With 6 bases removed from V and 2 bases from J, the gap between germline ends came to 11 bases. This CDR3 spans 15 amino acids. This CDR3 reads CASSRGDAGANVLTF. The CDR3 region has the DNA TGTGCCAGCAGCAGAGGGGATGCTGGGGCCAACGTCCTGACTTTC.

This clonotype was observed a handful of times. V gene TRBV5-5 combines with J gene TRBJ2-7; D possibly corresponds to TRBD1 (6 bases). This CDR3 spans 12 amino acids. V was clipped by 2 bases and J by 6 bases, with 9 bases between them. CDR1 is SGHKS, CDR2 YYEKEE, per germline (reference sequence). As DNA, the CDR3 is TGTGCCAGCAGCTTCGACAGGAGCGAGCAGTACTTC. Protein sequence: CASSFDRSEQYF.

The chain employs TRBV12-3 or TRBV12-4 and TRBJ1-2; D is unclear. The CDR3 runs 15 residues. Trimming took 5 bases from V and 0 from J, leaving 13 bases between them. Here the CDR3 reads CASSNSGSANYGYTF. The DNA of the CDR3 is TGTGCCAGCAGTAACTCGGGCTCAGCTAACTATGGCTACACCTTC.

This chain connects TRBV5-1 to TRBJ2-1; no reliable D call. Germline CDR1 is SGHRS and CDR2 is YFSETQ. V shed 0 bases and J shed 6 bases, with 10 bases lying between them. This CDR3 contains 14 residues. The CDR3 DNA reads as TGCGCCAGCAGCTTGGAGTCTAGGAGCAATGAGCAGTTCTTC. Its protein product is CASSLESRSNEQFF.

The V call is TRBV3-1, the J call TRBJ2-7; TRBD2 matches 14 bases. The CDR3 runs to 17 residues. Germline V CDR1 and CDR2: LGHDT, YNNKEL (reference sequence). V trimming: 1 base; J trimming: 0 bases; junction bases outside the gene matches: 2. The chain's CDR3 is CASSQGLAGGSSYEQYF. The DNA for the CDR3 is TGTGCCAGCAGCCAAGGACTAGCGGGAGGGAGCTCCTACGAGCAGTACTTC.

This clonotype has only a few counts. The V call is TRBV7-9, the J call TRBJ2-5, with D perhaps given as TRBD1 or TRBD2 (6 bases each). The ends were cut back, 1 base at V and 5 bases at J, with 11 bases in the middle. CDR1 and CDR2 (germline): SEHNR, FQNEAQ (reference sequence). The CDR3 extends over 14 amino acids. The CDR3 coding sequence is TGTGCCAGCAGCTTAGGAGGGGGGTCGGAGACCCAGTACTTC. Translated: CASSLGGGSETQYF.

The genes are TRBV6-2 or TRBV6-3 and TRBJ1-2; 8 bases agree with TRBD1. CDR1 and CDR2 from the germline V gene are MNHEY and SVGEGT. The CDR3 sequence is 13 residues long. Germline trimming cut 4 bases from V and 8 bases from J; bases unmatched to any gene: 6. The CDR3 sequence is CASSSRTGRGYTF. DNA for the CDR3: TGTGCCAGCAGTTCAAGGACAGGGAGAGGCTACACCTTC.

The V call is TRBV11-2, the J call TRBJ2-1; the D gene is possibly TRBD2 (5 bases). Germline-derived CDR1 and CDR2 are SGHAT and FQNNGV. There are 15 residues in the CDR3. The V end was cut by 10 bases, the J end by 6 bases, with 22 bases between. The CDR3 sequence: CATTRKRRYGNEQFF. For the CDR3, the DNA is TGTGCCACCACCAGGAAAAGGAGGTATGGCAATGAGCAGTTCTTC.

This clonotype has more than one count but fewer than ten. This chain uses TRBV4-3 with TRBJ2-2; 9 positions agree with TRBD1. Germline V gives CDR1 LGHNA, CDR2 YSLEER. This CDR3 is 16 amino acids long. V trimming: 4 bases; J trimming: 6 bases; junction bases outside the gene matches: 9. CDR3 nucleotide sequence: TGCGCCAGCAGCCCCTCCCCGGGACAGGGTTCCGGGGAGCTGTTTTTT. Residues: CASSPSPGQGSGELFF.

This clonotype was picked up a small number of times. The chain uses TRBV10-2 and TRBJ2-7; no clear D. Trimming took 0 bases from V and 4 from J, leaving 4 bases between them. Looked up from germline, CDR1 is WSHSY and CDR2 is SAAADI. CDR3 size: 12 residues. CDR3 bases: TGCGCCAGCAGTGAGTCGAGGTACGAGCAGTACTTC. This codes for CASSESRYEQYF.

V is TRBV5-1 and J is TRBJ2-7; D is undetermined. The CDR3 consists of 14 residues. Trimming took 4 bases from V and 5 from J, leaving 16 bases between them. Germline values: CDR1 SGHRS, CDR2 YFSETQ. The CDR3 spells CASSPPGRVNEQYF. In DNA, the CDR3 is TGCGCCAGCAGCCCCCCTGGTAGAGTTAACGAGCAGTACTTC.

This clonotype was picked up many times. J is TRBJ2-5 and V is TRBV14; 9 bases fit TRBD2. CDR3 length equals 17 residues. Germline CDR1 SGHDN, CDR2 FVKESK. V lost 0 bases and J lost 4; bases outside the gene matches: 9. CDR3 nucleotides: TGTGCCAGCAGCCAAGATCGTTTAGCGGGAGCGGCAGAGACCCAGTACTTC. Translating gives CASSQDRLAGAAETQYF. The whole variable domain, filled in from reference TRBV14 and TRBJ2-5, reads EAGVTQFPSHSVIEKGQTVTLRCDPISGHDNLYWYRRVMGKEIKFLLHFVKESKQDESGMPNNRFLAERTGGTYSTLKVQPAELEDSGVYFCASSQDRLAGAAETQYFGPGTRLLVL.

This clonotype was counted at least ten times. The chain is built from TRBV10-3 and TRBJ2-5; D call uncertain. V was cut by 10 bases and J by 1 base, with 10 bases left in between. Germline assignment: CDR1 ENHRY and CDR2 SYGVKD. The CDR3 runs 12 residues. The CDR3 sequence: CATSSSQETQYF. The CDR3 DNA follows: TGTGCCACTTCCAGCAGCCAAGAGACCCAGTACTTC.

This clonotype turned up a few times. This sequence joins TRBV6-1 and TRBJ2-5, with D tentatively TRBD1 or TRBD2 (5 bases each). This CDR3 spans 15 amino acids. Germline loops: CDR1 MNHNS, CDR2 SASEGT. Trimming cost V 7 bases and J 5 bases, with 20 bases left between them. This CDR3 is CASKLRDGEWETQYF. CDR3 DNA: TGTGCCAGCAAACTGAGGGACGGAGAATGGGAGACCCAGTACTTC.

This clonotype came up a few times. The rearrangement links TRBV7-9 to TRBJ2-2; D not certain. The CDR3 extends over 17 amino acids. CDR1 is SEHNR and CDR2 is FQNEAQ in the germline V gene (reference sequence). The V and J ends lost 3 bases and 1 base respectively, with 15 bases between them. The CDR3: CASSLFGPSRNTGELFF. The CDR3 DNA reads TGTGCCAGCAGCTTGTTCGGGCCATCTAGGAACACCGGGGAGCTGTTTTTT.

The table lists this clonotype with a few counts. The chain joins TRBV20-1 to TRBJ2-1, with D perhaps matching TRBD2 (6 bases). CDR1 is DFQATT, CDR2 SNEGSKA, per germline (reference sequence). The CDR3 sequence is 12 residues long. V dropped 5 bases and J dropped 8 bases, with 13 bases sitting between them. CDR3 residues: CSALSASDEQFF. In DNA, the CDR3 is TGCAGTGCTCTAAGTGCTAGCGATGAGCAGTTCTTC.

This clonotype was detected a few times. The V call is TRBV5-1, the J call TRBJ1-2, with TRBD1 matching over 11 bases. V was pared by 4 bases and J by 0 bases, with 8 bases of the junction left unmatched. The CDR3 totals 17 residues. Germline CDR1 and CDR2: SGHRS and YFSETQ. The CDR3 loop is CASSPGTGGRANYGYTF. As DNA, the CDR3 is TGCGCCAGCAGCCCAGGGACAGGGGGAAGAGCTAACTATGGCTACACCTTC.

This clonotype came up a few times. This rearrangement joins TRBV6-1 to TRBJ1-2; maybe TRBD1 (6 bases). The CDR3 sequence is 12 residues long. The V gene lost 2 bases and the J gene lost 6 bases, with 7 bases spanning the gap. CDR1 and CDR2 (germline): MNHNS, SASEGT. The CDR3 DNA sequence: TGTGCCAGCAGTGAACACAGGGATGGCTACACCTTC. This encodes CASSEHRDGYTF.

This clonotype was seen many times. The chain joins TRBV6-4 to TRBJ1-4; D gene uncertain. This CDR3 contains 16 residues. Trimming removed 6 bases at V and 3 bases at J, with 17 bases between. Germline loops: CDR1 MRHNA, CDR2 SNTAGT. The CDR3 nucleotides read TGTGCCAGCAGGAGGGTTGGGCATTCGGCTAATGAAAAACTGTTTTTT. Its protein is CASRRVGHSANEKLFF.